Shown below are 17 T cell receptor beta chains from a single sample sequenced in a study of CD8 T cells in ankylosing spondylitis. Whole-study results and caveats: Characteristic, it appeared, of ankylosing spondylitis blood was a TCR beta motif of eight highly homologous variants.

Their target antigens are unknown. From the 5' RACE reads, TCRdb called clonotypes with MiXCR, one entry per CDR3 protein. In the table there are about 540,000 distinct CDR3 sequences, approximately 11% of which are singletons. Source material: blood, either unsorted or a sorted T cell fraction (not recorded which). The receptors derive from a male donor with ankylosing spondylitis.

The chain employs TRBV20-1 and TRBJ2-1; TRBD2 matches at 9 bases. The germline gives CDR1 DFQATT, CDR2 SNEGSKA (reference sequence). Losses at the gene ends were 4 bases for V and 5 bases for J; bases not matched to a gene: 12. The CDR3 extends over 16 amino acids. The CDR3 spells CSATRFSGRVNNEQFF. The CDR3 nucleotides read TGCAGTGCTACCCGCTTTAGCGGGAGAGTCAACAATGAGCAGTTCTTC.

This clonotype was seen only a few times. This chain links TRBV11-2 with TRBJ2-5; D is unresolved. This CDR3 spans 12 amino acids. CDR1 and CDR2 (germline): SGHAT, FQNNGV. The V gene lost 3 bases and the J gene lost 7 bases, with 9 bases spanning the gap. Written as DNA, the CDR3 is TGTGCCAGCAGCTTTCCAATTGGGACCCAGTACTTC. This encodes CASSFPIGTQYF.

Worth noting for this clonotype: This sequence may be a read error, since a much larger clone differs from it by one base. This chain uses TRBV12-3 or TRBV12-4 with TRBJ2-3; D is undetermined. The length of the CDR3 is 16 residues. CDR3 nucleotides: TGTGCCAGCAGCCCTCTCTTAGCTCCCCCCTCCGATACGAAGTATTTT. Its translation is CASSPLLAPPSDTKYF.

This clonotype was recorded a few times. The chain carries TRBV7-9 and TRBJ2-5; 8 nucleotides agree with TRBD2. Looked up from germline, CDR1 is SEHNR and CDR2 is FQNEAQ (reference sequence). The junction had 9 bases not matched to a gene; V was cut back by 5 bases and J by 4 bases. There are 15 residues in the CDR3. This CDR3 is CASSTSGGHGETQYF. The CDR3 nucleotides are TGTGCCAGCAGCACAAGCGGGGGCCACGGAGAGACCCAGTACTTC.

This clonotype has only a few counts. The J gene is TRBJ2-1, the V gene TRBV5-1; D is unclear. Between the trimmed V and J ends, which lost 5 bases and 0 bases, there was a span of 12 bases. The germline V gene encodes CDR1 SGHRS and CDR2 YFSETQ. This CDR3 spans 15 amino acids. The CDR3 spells CASRLSESSYNEQFF. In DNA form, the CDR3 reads TGCGCCAGCAGACTATCGGAAAGCTCCTACAATGAGCAGTTCTTC.

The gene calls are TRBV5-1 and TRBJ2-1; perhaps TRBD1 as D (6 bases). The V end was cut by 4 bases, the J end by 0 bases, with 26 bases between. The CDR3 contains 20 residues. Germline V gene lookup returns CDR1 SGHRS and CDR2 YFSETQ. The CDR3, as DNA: TGCGCCAGCAGCCGCGTCAGGCAGGGGTCGACTCAGAGCTCCTACAATGAGCAGTTCTTC. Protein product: CASSRVRQGSTQSSYNEQFF.

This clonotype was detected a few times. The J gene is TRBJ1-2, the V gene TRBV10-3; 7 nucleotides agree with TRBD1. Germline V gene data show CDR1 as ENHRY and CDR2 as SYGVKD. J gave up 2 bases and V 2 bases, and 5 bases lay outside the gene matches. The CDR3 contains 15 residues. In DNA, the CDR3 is TGTGCCATCAGTGAGGCCGGAGGGGGCAACTATGGCTACACCTTC. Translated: CAISEAGGGNYGYTF.

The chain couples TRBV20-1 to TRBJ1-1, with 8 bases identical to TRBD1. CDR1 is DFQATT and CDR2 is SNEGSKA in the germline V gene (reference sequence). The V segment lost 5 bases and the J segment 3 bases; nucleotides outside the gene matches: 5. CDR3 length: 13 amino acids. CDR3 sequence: CSAPSGGYTEAFF. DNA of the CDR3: TGCAGTGCTCCTTCAGGGGGCTACACTGAAGCTTTCTTT.

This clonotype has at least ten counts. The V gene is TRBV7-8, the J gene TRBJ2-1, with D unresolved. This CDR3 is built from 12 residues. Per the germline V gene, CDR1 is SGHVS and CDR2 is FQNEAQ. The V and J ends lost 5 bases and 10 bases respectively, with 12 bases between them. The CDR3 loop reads CASSPRTEEQFF. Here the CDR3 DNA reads TGTGCCAGCAGCCCCCGGACGGAAGAGCAGTTCTTC.

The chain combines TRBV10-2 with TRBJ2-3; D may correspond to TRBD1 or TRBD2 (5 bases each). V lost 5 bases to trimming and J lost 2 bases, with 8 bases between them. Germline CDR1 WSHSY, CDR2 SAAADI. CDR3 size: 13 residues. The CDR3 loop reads CASSWDPTDTQYF. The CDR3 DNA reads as TGCGCCAGCAGTTGGGACCCCACAGATACGCAGTATTTT.

In nucleotides, the CDR3 is TGTGCCAGCAGCGTAGGTAGTAACAGGGCCTACAATGAGCAGTTCTTC. Protein sequence: CASSVGSNRAYNEQFF. The chain joins TRBV9 to TRBJ2-1; D is perhaps TRBD1 (6 bases). This CDR3 is 16 amino acids long. Germline V gives CDR1 SGDLS, CDR2 YYNGEE. Deletions cut 0 bases from V and 2 bases from J, with 12 bases between.

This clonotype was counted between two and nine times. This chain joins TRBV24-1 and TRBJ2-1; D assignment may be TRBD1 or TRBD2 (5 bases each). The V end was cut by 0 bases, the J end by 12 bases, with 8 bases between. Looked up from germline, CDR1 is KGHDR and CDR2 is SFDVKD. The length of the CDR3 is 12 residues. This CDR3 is CATSDLTGRQFF. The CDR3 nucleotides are TGTGCCACCAGTGATTTGACGGGACGGCAGTTCTTC.

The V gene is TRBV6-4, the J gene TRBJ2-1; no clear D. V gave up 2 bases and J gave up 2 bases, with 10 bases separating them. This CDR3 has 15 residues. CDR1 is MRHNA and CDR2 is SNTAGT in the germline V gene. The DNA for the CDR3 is TGTGCCAGCAGTGACAAAGGAGTACCCTACAATGAGCAGTTCTTC. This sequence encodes CASSDKGVPYNEQFF.

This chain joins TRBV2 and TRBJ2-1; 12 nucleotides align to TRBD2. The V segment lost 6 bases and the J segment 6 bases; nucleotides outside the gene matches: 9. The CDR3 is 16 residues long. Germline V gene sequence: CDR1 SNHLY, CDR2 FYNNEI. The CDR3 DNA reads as TGTGCCAGCAGCGAGAGACTAGCGGGAGTGTTCAATGAGCAGTTCTTC. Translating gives CASSERLAGVFNEQFF.

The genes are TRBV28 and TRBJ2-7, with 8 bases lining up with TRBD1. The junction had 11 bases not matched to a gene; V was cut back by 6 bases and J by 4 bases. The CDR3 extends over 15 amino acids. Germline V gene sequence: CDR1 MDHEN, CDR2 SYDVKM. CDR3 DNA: TGTGCCAGCAGACCGGACAGGGATGATTCGTACGAGCAGTACGTC. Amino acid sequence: CASRPDRDDSYEQYV.

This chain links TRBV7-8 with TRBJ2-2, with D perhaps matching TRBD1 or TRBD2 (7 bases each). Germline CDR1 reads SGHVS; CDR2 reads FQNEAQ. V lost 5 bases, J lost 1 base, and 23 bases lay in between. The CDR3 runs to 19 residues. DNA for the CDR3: TGTGCCAGCAGCCGGGGGGTGACACAGGGGAGGTTGAACACCGGGGAGCTGTTTTTT. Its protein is CASSRGVTQGRLNTGELFF.

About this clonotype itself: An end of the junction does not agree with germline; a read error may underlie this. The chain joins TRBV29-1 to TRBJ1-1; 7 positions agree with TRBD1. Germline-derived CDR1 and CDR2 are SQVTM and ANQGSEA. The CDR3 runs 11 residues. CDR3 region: CSVEWRDRADF. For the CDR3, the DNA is TGCAGCGTTGAGTGGCGAGACAGGGCAGACTTT.